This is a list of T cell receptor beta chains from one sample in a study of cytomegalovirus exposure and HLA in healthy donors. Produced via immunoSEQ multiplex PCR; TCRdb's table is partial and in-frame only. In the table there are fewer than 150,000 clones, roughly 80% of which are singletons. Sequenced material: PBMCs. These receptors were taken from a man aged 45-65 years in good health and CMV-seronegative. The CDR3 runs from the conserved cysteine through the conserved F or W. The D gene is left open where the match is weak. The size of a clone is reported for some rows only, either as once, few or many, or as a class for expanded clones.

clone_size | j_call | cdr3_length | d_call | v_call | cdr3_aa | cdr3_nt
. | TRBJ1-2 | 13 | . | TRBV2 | CASRSGVRGGYTF | TGTGCCAGCAGATCCGGGGTCCGGGGGGGCTACACCTTC
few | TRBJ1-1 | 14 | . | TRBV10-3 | CAISPGGADTEAFF | TGTGCCATCAGCCCCGGGGGGGCGGACACTGAAGCTTTCTTT
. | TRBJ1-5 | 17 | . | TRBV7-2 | CASSLGQGINSNQPQHF | TGTGCCAGCAGCTTAGGCCAGGGTATAAATAGCAATCAGCCCCAGCATTTT
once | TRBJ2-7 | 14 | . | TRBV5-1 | CASSLTGISYEQYF | TGCGCCAGCAGCTTAACAGGGATCTCCTACGAGCAGTACTTC
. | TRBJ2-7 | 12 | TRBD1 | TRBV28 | CASSPPGGQGYF | TGTGCCAGCAGTCCCCCAGGGGGACAGGGTTACTTC
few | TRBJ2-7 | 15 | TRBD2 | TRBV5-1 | CASSLGSGSAYEQYF | TGCGCCAGCAGCTTGGGTAGCGGGAGCGCCTACGAGCAGTACTTC
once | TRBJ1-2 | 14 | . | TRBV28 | CASSHGTSNYGYTF | TGTGCCAGCAGCCATGGGACTTCTAACTATGGCTACACCTTC
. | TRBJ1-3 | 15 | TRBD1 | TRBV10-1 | CASSSGQGVGNTIYF | TGCGCCAGCAGCTCGGGACAGGGGGTTGGAAACACCATATATTTT
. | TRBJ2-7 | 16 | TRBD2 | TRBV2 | CASSEALGLAGYEQYF | TGTGCCAGCAGTGAAGCGCTTGGACTAGCGGGTTACGAGCAGTACTTC
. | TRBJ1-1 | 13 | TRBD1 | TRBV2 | CASRDRMNTEAFF | TGTGCCAGCAGGGACAGGATGAACACTGAAGCTTTCTTT
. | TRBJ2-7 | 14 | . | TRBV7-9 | CASSLQGGRGEQYF | TGTGCCAGCAGCCTACAGGGGGGGCGCGGCGAGCAGTACTTC
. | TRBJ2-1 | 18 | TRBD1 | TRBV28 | CASSPSPTGKSSYNEQFF | TGTGCCAGCAGTCCCTCCCCGACAGGGAAGAGCTCCTACAATGAGCAGTTCTTC
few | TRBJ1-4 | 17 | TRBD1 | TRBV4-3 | CASSQENQGAPNEKLFF | TGCGCCAGCAGCCAAGAAAACCAGGGGGCTCCTAATGAAAAACTGTTTTTT
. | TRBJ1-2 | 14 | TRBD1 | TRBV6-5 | CASKGQGSNYGYTF | TGTGCCAGCAAGGGACAGGGATCGAACTATGGCTACACCTTC
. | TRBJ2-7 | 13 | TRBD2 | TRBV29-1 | CSVVLAGRYEQYF | TGCAGCGTTGTACTAGCGGGACGGTACGAGCAGTACTTC
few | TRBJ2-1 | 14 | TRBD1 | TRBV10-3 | CAISGSGGSNEQFF | TGTGCCATCAGTGGCTCAGGGGGTAGCAATGAGCAGTTCTTC
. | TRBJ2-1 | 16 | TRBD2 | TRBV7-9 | CARPGLAGGPRNEQFF | TGTGCCAGACCGGGACTAGCGGGAGGGCCGCGGAATGAGCAGTTCTTC
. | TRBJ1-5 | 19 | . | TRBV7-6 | CASSLAFFTGNGPGQPQHF | TGTGCCAGCAGCTTAGCCTTCTTTACAGGGAATGGTCCCGGTCAGCCCCAGCATTTT
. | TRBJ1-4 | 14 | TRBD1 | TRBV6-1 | CASSVGQGIEKLFF | TGTGCCAGCAGTGTCGGACAGGGGATTGAAAAACTGTTTTTT
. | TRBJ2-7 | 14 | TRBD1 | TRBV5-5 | CASSPRTGTYEQYF | TGTGCCAGCAGCCCCCGGACAGGGACCTACGAGCAGTACTTC
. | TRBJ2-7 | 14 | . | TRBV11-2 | CASSLERGGHEQYF | TGTGCCAGCAGCTTAGAAAGGGGTGGCCACGAGCAGTACTTC
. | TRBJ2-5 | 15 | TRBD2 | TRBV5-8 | CASSIPLAGRETQYF | TGTGCCAGCAGTATCCCCCTAGCGGGCCGGGAGACCCAGTACTTC
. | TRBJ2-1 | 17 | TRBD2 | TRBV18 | CASSPTSGISAYNEQFF | TGTGCCAGCTCACCCACTAGCGGGATCTCTGCTTACAATGAGCAGTTCTTC
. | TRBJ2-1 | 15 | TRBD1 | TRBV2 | CASCQLGQGLDEQFF | TGTGCCAGCTGCCAACTGGGACAGGGTTTAGATGAGCAGTTCTTC
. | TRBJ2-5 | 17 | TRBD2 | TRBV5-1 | CASSLSRTSRNQETQYF | TGCGCCAGCAGCTTGAGTCGGACTAGCCGAAACCAAGAGACCCAGTACTTC
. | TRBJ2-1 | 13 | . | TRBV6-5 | CASSFTAYNEQFF | TGTGCCAGCAGCTTTACGGCCTACAATGAGCAGTTCTTC
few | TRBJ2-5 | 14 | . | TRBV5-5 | CASSFGGVGETQYF | TGTGCCAGCAGCTTTGGAGGGGTCGGGGAGACCCAGTACTTC
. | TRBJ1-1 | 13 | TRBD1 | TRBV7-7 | CASSLTGDTEAFF | TGTGCTAGCAGCCTTACAGGGGATACTGAAGCTTTCTTT
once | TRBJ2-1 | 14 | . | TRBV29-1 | CSVGGGRGSNEQFF | TGCAGCGTTGGTGGGGGGAGAGGTTCCAATGAGCAGTTCTTC
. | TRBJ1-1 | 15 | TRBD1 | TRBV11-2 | CASSVQGDMNTEAFF | TGTGCCAGCAGCGTACAGGGGGACATGAACACTGAAGCTTTCTTT
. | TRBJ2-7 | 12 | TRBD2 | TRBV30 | CAGTSGLGEQYF | TGTGCCGGGACTAGCGGGCTAGGCGAGCAGTACTTC
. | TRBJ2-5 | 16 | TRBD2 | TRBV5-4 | CASSLSGGGPTETQYF | TGTGCCAGCAGCTTGTCCGGGGGAGGGCCGACGGAGACCCAGTACTTC
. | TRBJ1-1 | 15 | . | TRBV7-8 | CASSLRGNLNTEAFF | TGTGCCAGCAGCTTAAGGGGGAACTTGAACACTGAAGCTTTCTTT
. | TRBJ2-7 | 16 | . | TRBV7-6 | CASSLVSHIRIYEQYF | TGTGCCAGCAGCTTAGTTTCTCACATCAGAATCTACGAGCAGTACTTC
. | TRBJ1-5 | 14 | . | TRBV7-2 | CASSLSGGNQPQHF | TGTGCCAGCAGCTTAAGCGGCGGCAATCAGCCCCAGCATTTT
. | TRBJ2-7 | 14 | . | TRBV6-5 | CASSYGAGGSEQYF | TGTGCCAGCAGTTACGGGGCAGGAGGGAGCGAGCAGTACTTC
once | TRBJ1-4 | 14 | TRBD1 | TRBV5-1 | CASTEGAQGEKLFF | TGCGCCAGCACGGAGGGGGCGCAAGGTGAAAAACTGTTTTTT
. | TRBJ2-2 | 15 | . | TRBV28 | CASSLGDSRTGELFF | TGTGCCAGCAGCCTCGGTGATAGCCGCACCGGGGAGCTGTTTTTT
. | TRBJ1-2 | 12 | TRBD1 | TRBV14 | CASSDRGYGYTF | TGTGCCAGCAGCGACAGGGGCTATGGCTACACCTTC
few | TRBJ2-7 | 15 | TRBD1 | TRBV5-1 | CASSSGQRISYEQYF | TGCGCCAGCAGCTCGGGACAGAGGATTTCCTACGAGCAGTACTTC
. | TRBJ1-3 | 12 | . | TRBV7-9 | CASSLSGNTIYF | TGTGCCAGCAGCCTTTCTGGAAACACCATATATTTT
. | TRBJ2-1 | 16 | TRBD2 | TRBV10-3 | CAISRRTSGRWNEQFF | TGTGCCATCAGTCGTCGGACTAGCGGGAGGTGGAATGAGCAGTTCTTC
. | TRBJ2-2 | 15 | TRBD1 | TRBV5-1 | CASSSGTGDTGELFF | TGCGCCAGCAGCTCCGGGACAGGGGACACCGGGGAGCTGTTTTTT
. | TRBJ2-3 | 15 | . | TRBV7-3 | CASSLRGYSTDTQYF | TGTGCCAGCAGCTTACGCGGATATAGCACAGATACGCAGTATTTT
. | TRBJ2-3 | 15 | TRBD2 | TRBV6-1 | CASSSPGGSTDTQYF | TGTGCCAGCAGTTCCCCGGGAGGGAGCACAGATACGCAGTATTTT
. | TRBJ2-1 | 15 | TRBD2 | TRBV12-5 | CASGSTSGDYNEQFF | TGTGCTAGTGGTTCCACTAGCGGGGACTACAATGAGCAGTTCTTC
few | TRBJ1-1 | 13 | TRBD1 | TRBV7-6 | CASSLGGTGEAFF | TGTGCCAGCAGCTTAGGTGGGACAGGTGAAGCTTTCTTT
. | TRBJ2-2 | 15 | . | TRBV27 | CASGRTTANTGELFF | TGTGCCAGCGGTCGAACGACAGCGAACACCGGGGAGCTGTTTTTT
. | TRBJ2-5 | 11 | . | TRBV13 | CASSLGGTQYF | TGTGCCAGCAGCCTGGGGGGGACCCAGTACTTC
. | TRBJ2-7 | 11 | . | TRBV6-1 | CASSEYYEQYF | TGTGCCAGCAGCGAGTACTACGAGCAGTACTTC